Sequencing of this TCR beta chain was carried out in a study of CD8+CD57+ T cells in acquired aplastic anemia. Worth noting for this clonotype: A junction end diverges from the germline sequence, so it may reflect a read error.

For CDR3 and TCR beta VDJ profiling, genomic DNA was the template used. A single record per CDR3 protein comes from TCRdb applying MiXCR to the reads. This table has just over 400,000 distinct CDR3 sequences, about two thirds appearing once. The CDR3 has 14 amino acids. Per the germline V gene, CDR1 is LNHNV and CDR2 is YYDKDF (reference sequence). The V call is TRBV15, the J call TRBJ1-2, with TRBD1 matching 9 bases. What was sequenced was sorted CD4+, CD8+, or CD8+CD57+ T cells (not recorded which) from PBMCs. This TCR was sampled from a human donor in good health, serving as a control. CDR3: CASSGDRGDYGYTF. CDR3 DNA sequence: TGTGCCAGCAGCGGAGACAGGGGGGACTACGGCTACACCTTC.